The next 15 T cell receptor beta chains were all read from a single sample in a study of blood T cell repertoires in COVID-19. Measured with immunoSEQ multiplex PCR; TCRdb has only the in-frame clones, and not every one. Of approximately 140,000 clones in the sample, about 82% were seen once. Specimen: peripheral blood. Source of these receptors: a woman aged 60-70 years with acute or convalescent COVID-19.

This rearrangement joins TRBV6-5 to TRBJ1-2, with D unclear. The CDR3 is 13 amino acids. Germline CDR1 and CDR2: MNHEY and SVGAGI. The V end lost 4 bases, the J end lost 8 bases, and 14 bases lay between the germline ends. In DNA, the CDR3 is TGTGCCAGCAGTTCTAAAAAGAGTGAAGGCTACACCTTC. Protein: CASSSKKSEGYTF.

The chain carries TRBV6-6 and TRBJ2-7, with 7 bases lining up with TRBD1. The germline V gene encodes CDR1 MNHNY and CDR2 SVGAGI (reference sequence). The CDR3 loop spans 15 amino acids. V was clipped by 8 bases and J by 4 bases; unmatched bases: 14. The CDR3 loop is CASGGDRATFYEQYF. The CDR3 coding sequence is TGTGCCAGCGGTGGAGACAGGGCGACTTTTTACGAGCAGTACTTC.

The J gene is TRBJ1-5, the V gene TRBV28; a weak D match, TRBD1 (6 bases). Germline lookup yields CDR1 MDHEN and CDR2 SYDVKM. The CDR3 consists of 14 residues. Trimming left V 2 bases short and J 1 base short, with 6 bases between. The CDR3 is CASSLGQSNQPQHF. The DNA for the CDR3 is TGTGCCAGCAGTTTAGGACAGAGCAATCAGCCCCAGCATTTT.

The chain carries TRBV18 and TRBJ2-5; no clear D gene. The germline V and J ends were trimmed by 3 bases and 3 bases, with 11 bases remaining between them. Per germline, CDR1 KGHSH and CDR2 LQKENI. This CDR3 has 14 residues. The CDR3: CASSPTSIKETQYF. The CDR3 bases are TGTGCCAGCTCACCCACGTCTATTAAAGAGACCCAGTACTTC.

The chain combines TRBV5-1 with TRBJ2-1, with D possibly being TRBD1 (6 bases). The germline V gene encodes CDR1 SGHRS and CDR2 YFSETQ. The CDR3 contains 14 residues. The ends were cut back, 2 bases at V and 3 bases at J, with 9 bases in the middle. The CDR3 protein is CASSFQQGYNEQFF. The CDR3 DNA follows: TGCGCCAGCAGCTTTCAACAGGGCTACAATGAGCAGTTCTTC.

The V and J genes are TRBV2 and TRBJ1-4; perhaps TRBD1 as D (6 bases). V dropped 4 bases and J dropped 0 bases, with 9 bases sitting between them. The CDR3 is 15 residues long. CDR1 is SNHLY and CDR2 is FYNNEI in the germline V gene. CDR3 sequence: CASSADRTTNEKLFF. In DNA, the CDR3 is TGTGCCAGCAGTGCCGACAGGACAACTAATGAAAAACTGTTTTTT.

The chain links TRBV2 to TRBJ2-1; 8 bases agree with TRBD2. CDR3 length equals 15 residues. Per the germline V gene, CDR1 is SNHLY and CDR2 is FYNNEI. J was trimmed by 7 bases and V by 4 bases; bases with no gene match: 9. CDR3 in DNA: TGTGCCAGCAGTGTAGGTAGCGGGGACTGGAATGAGCAGTTCTTC. It specifies CASSVGSGDWNEQFF. The whole variable domain, filled in from reference TRBV2 and TRBJ2-1, reads EPEVTQTPSHQVTQMGQEVILRCVPISNHLYFYWYRQILGQKVEFLVSFYNNEISEKSEIFDDQFSVERPDGSNFTLKIRSTKLEDSAMYFCASSVGSGDWNEQFFGPGTRLTVL.

The rearrangement uses TRBV9 and TRBJ1-2, with D possibly matching TRBD1 (5 bases). The CDR3 loop spans 14 amino acids. V dropped 0 bases and J dropped 3 bases, with 9 bases sitting between them. CDR1 is SGDLS and CDR2 is YYNGEE in the germline V gene. DNA for the CDR3: TGTGCCAGCAGCGTAGGCAGGGCGGACTATGGCTACACCTTC. Translating gives CASSVGRADYGYTF.

The CDR3 DNA sequence: TGCGCCAGCAGCACGGGACTAGCGGAGCAATTAGATACGCAGTATTTT. This gives the protein CASSTGLAEQLDTQYF. The chain couples TRBV5-1 to TRBJ2-3; 11 nucleotides align to TRBD2. CDR3 length: 16 amino acids. CDR1 and CDR2 (germline): SGHRS, YFSETQ. Trimming cost V 4 bases and J 5 bases; bases outside gene matches: 9.

This chain connects TRBV18 to TRBJ1-2; the D gene is possibly TRBD1 (5 bases). Germline V CDR1 and CDR2: KGHSH, LQKENI. V was clipped by 2 bases and J by 3 bases, with 16 bases between them. This CDR3 is built from 16 residues. The CDR3 reads CASSPYGRVRDYGYTF. CDR3 DNA sequence: TGTGCCAGCTCACCATACGGCAGGGTCCGGGACTATGGCTACACCTTC.

This clone has just a few counts. The genes are TRBV30 and TRBJ2-5, with D possibly TRBD2 on 5 matching bases. Looked up from germline, CDR1 is GTSNPN and CDR2 is SVGIG (reference sequence). Trimming shortened V by 0 bases and J by 2 bases, and 7 bases separated the two germline ends. This CDR3 is built from 13 residues. Written as DNA, the CDR3 is TGTGCCTGGAGTGTAAGGAGGCAAGAGACCCAGTACTTC. Its protein is CAWSVRRQETQYF.

CDR3 bases: TGTGCCAGCAGTAAACCCCCCGGACTAGCGGGGGGTATCCGGTTCGCAGATACGCAGTATTTT. It codes for CASSKPPGLAGGIRFADTQYF. The chain couples TRBV6-2 or TRBV6-3 to TRBJ2-3, with 14 nucleotides matching TRBD2. CDR1 is MNHEY and CDR2 is SVGEGT in the germline V gene. V trimming: 5 bases; J trimming: 4 bases; junction bases outside the gene matches: 20. The length of the CDR3 is 21 residues.

The V call is TRBV7-9, the J call TRBJ2-7, with a weak D call TRBD1 (6 bases). The V gene's germline CDR1 is SEHNR and CDR2 FQNEAQ (reference sequence). The ends were cut back, 2 bases at V and 2 bases at J, with 19 bases in the middle. CDR3 length equals 17 residues. CDR3 sequence reads: CASSLNRGGFWAYEQYF. CDR3 coding DNA: TGTGCCAGCAGCTTAAACCGTGGGGGCTTTTGGGCCTACGAGCAGTACTTC.

This chain joins TRBV5-4 and TRBJ2-1; D ambiguous. The germline V gene encodes CDR1 SGHNT and CDR2 YYREEE (reference sequence). The V and J ends lost 6 bases and 7 bases respectively, with 8 bases between them. The CDR3 contains 11 residues. DNA of the CDR3: TGTGCCAGCATCTTACGGAATGAGCAGTTCTTC. Translation gives CASILRNEQFF.

A single count supports this clone. V and J are TRBV23-1 and TRBJ2-3; 8 nucleotides line up with TRBD1. TRBV23-1 counts as an open reading frame of uncertain function. The CDR3 sequence is 20 residues long. V lost 4 bases and J lost 0; bases outside the gene matches: 18. This chain's CDR3 is CASSRLLAGTWTGSTDTQYF. In DNA, the CDR3 is TGCGCCAGCAGTCGTCTTCTTGCTGGGACTTGGACAGGGAGCACAGATACGCAGTATTTT.